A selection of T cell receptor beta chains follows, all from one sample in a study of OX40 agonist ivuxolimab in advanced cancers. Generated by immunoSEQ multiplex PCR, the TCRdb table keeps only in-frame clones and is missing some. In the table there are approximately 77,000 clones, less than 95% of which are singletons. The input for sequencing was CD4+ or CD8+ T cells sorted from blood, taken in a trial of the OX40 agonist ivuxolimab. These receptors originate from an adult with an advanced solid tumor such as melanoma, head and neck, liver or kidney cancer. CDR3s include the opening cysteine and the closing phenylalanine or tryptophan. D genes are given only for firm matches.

CDR3 protein: CASSLDNYEQYF
CDR3 DNA: TGTGCCAGCAGCCTGGACAACTACGAGCAGTACTTC
J gene: TRBJ2-7
D gene: -
V gene: TRBV7-9

CDR3 protein: CASRTQGGSSYEQYF
CDR3 DNA: TGCGCCAGCAGGACCCAAGGCGGAAGCTCCTACGAGCAGTACTTC
J gene: TRBJ2-7
D gene: -
V gene: TRBV5-1

CDR3 protein: CAWSGTGASGIQYF
CDR3 DNA: TGTGCCTGGAGCGGGACGGGGGCCTCGGGCATTCAGTACTTC
J gene: TRBJ2-4
D gene: -
V gene: TRBV30

CDR3 protein: CASSRDRDEQYF
CDR3 DNA: TGTGCCAGCAGCAGGGATCGGGACGAGCAGTACTTC
J gene: TRBJ2-7
D gene: -
V gene: TRBV6-1

CDR3 protein: CASSLAGTSGRKTQYF
CDR3 DNA: TGCGCCAGCAGCTTGGCCGGGACTAGCGGGAGAAAGACCCAGTACTTC
J gene: TRBJ2-5
D gene: TRBD2
V gene: TRBV5-1

CDR3 protein: CASTFGNQPQHF
CDR3 DNA: TGTGCCTCCACGTTCGGCAATCAGCCCCAGCATTTT
J gene: TRBJ1-5
D gene: -
V gene: TRBV6-6

CDR3 protein: CASSFVGTGETQYF
CDR3 DNA: TGTGCCAGCAGCTTCGTAGGAACCGGAGAGACCCAGTACTTC
J gene: TRBJ2-5
D gene: -
V gene: TRBV11-2

CDR3 protein: CAWSNPGGRTDTQYF
CDR3 DNA: TGTGCCTGGAGTAATCCCGGGGGGCGCACAGATACGCAGTATTTT
J gene: TRBJ2-3
D gene: -
V gene: TRBV30

CDR3 protein: CAWRIAPNTEAFF
CDR3 DNA: TGTGCCTGGAGGATAGCTCCGAACACTGAAGCTTTCTTT
J gene: TRBJ1-1
D gene: -
V gene: TRBV30

CDR3 protein: CASTPGALGGGGELFF
CDR3 DNA: TGTGCCAGCACCCCGGGGGCCCTAGGAGGAGGCGGGGAGCTGTTTTTT
J gene: TRBJ2-2
D gene: -
V gene: TRBV9

CDR3 protein: CASIDSNTGELFF
CDR3 DNA: TGTGCCAGCATAGACTCGAACACCGGGGAGCTGTTTTTT
J gene: TRBJ2-2
D gene: -
V gene: TRBV6-1

CDR3 protein: CAIYALTGNLNTGELFF
CDR3 DNA: TGTGCCATCTACGCCCTGACAGGGAACCTAAACACCGGGGAGCTGTTTTTT
J gene: TRBJ2-2
D gene: TRBD1
V gene: TRBV10-3

CDR3 protein: CASSLGTGLITDTQYF
CDR3 DNA: TGCGCCAGCAGCCTCGGGACAGGTTTGATCACAGATACGCAGTATTTT
J gene: TRBJ2-3
D gene: TRBD1
V gene: TRBV5-1

CDR3 protein: CASTLRTSKETQYF
CDR3 DNA: TGTGCCAGCACCCTTAGGACTAGCAAAGAGACCCAGTACTTC
J gene: TRBJ2-5
D gene: TRBD2
V gene: TRBV6-1

CDR3 protein: CASSYSLLTGSYEQYF
CDR3 DNA: TGTGCCAGCAGTTACTCTCTCCTGACGGGATCCTACGAGCAGTACTTC
J gene: TRBJ2-7
D gene: -
V gene: TRBV6-5

CDR3 protein: CATQQQGSGNTIYF
CDR3 DNA: TGTGCCACCCAGCAGCAGGGATCTGGAAACACCATATATTTT
J gene: TRBJ1-3
D gene: -
V gene: TRBV6-1

CDR3 protein: CASKRTDRGTGELFF
CDR3 DNA: TGCGCCAGCAAGAGGACGGACAGGGGAACCGGGGAGCTGTTTTTT
J gene: TRBJ2-2
D gene: TRBD1
V gene: TRBV5-1

CDR3 protein: CASSDRTVGGELFF
CDR3 DNA: TGTGCCAGCAGTGACCGGACAGTCGGCGGGGAGCTGTTTTTT
J gene: TRBJ2-2
D gene: -
V gene: TRBV2

CDR3 protein: CASSLAGSGTGELFF
CDR3 DNA: TGCGCCAGCAGCTTGGCGGGTAGCGGAACCGGGGAGCTGTTTTTT
J gene: TRBJ2-2
D gene: -
V gene: TRBV5-1

CDR3 protein: CASSLDRNTEAFF
CDR3 DNA: TGTGCCAGCAGCCTCGACCGGAACACTGAAGCTTTCTTT
J gene: TRBJ1-1
D gene: -
V gene: TRBV6-1

CDR3 protein: CASSLTGGTDTQYF
CDR3 DNA: TGTGCCAGCAGTTTGACGGGGGGCACAGATACGCAGTATTTT
J gene: TRBJ2-3
D gene: -
V gene: TRBV27

CDR3 protein: CASSLGTAVTGANVLTF
CDR3 DNA: TGTGCCAGCAGTTTAGGCACAGCCGTTACTGGGGCCAACGTCCTGACTTTC
J gene: TRBJ2-6
D gene: -
V gene: TRBV28